This TCR beta chain comes out of a study of blood T cell repertoires in COVID-19. This CDR3 region has 16 residues. V lost 0 bases and J lost 4; bases outside the gene matches: 6. CDR1 and CDR2 (germline): SGHRS, YFSETQ. TCRdb keeps only in-frame clones here, not all; method: immunoSEQ multiplex PCR. The data show 300,000 to 500,000 clones, approximately 91% seen once. Specimen: PBMCs or T cells enriched from blood (not recorded which). The clonotype originates from a middle-aged woman with acute COVID-19. V gene TRBV5-1 combines with J gene TRBJ2-3; 9 bases line up with TRBD2. CDR3: CASSLEGRGGPDTQYF. CDR3 bases: TGCGCCAGCAGCTTGGAAGGGCGGGGGGGCCCAGATACGCAGTATTTT.